The rows below give T cell receptor beta chains drawn from one sample of a study of beta chain features in type 1 diabetes. TCRdb keeps only in-frame clones here, not all; method: immunoSEQ multiplex PCR. The data hold hundreds of thousands of clones, with about 14% observed a single time. The sample comprised naive CD4+ T cells from blood. These TCRs come from a young man in good health. CDR3s include the opening cysteine and the closing phenylalanine or tryptophan. A D gene is named only where the DNA matches it firmly. For some rows the clone size is stated as once, few or many, or as a class when expanded; others skip it.

size	D	V	J	DNA	CDR3
NA	NA	TRBV6-1	TRBJ1-1	TGTGCCAGCAGTGAAGCGCGAGGCAGGGTAAATACTGAAGCTTTCTTT	CASSEARGRVNTEAFF
few	TRBD1	TRBV5-1	TRBJ2-2	TGCGCCAGCAGCCCGACAGGGCCCGGGGAGCTGTTTTTT	CASSPTGPGELFF
NA	NA	TRBV14	TRBJ1-1	TGTGCCAGCATGGGGGAGGGTACCACTGAAGCTTTCTTT	CASMGEGTTEAFF
few	NA	TRBV30	TRBJ1-2	TGTGCCTGGGGGACCGGAGCCGTCGGCGGCTACACCTTC	CAWGTGAVGGYTF
NA	NA	TRBV7-3	TRBJ1-5	TGTGCCAGCAGCTTAACAACCAATCAGCCCCAGCATTTT	CASSLTTNQPQHF
few	TRBD1	TRBV2	TRBJ1-5	TGTGCCAGCAGACAGGGGGGTAGCAATCAGCCCCAGCATTTT	CASRQGGSNQPQHF
NA	NA	TRBV30	TRBJ1-5	TGTGCCTGGAGCACAGGGATGATTAGCAATCAGCCCCAGCATTTT	CAWSTGMISNQPQHF
few	NA	TRBV10-3	TRBJ2-3	TGTGCCATCAGTGAGTCGTCTGGCGGTACGCAGTATTTT	CAISESSGGTQYF
few	NA	TRBV11-1	TRBJ2-7	TGTGCCAGCAGCTCCACCGGCGAGCAGTACTTC	CASSSTGEQYF
NA	NA	TRBV25-1	TRBJ1-3	TGTGCCAGCAGTGAAATGGGTAGAAACACCATATATTTT	CASSEMGRNTIYF
few	NA	TRBV9	TRBJ1-1	TGTGCCAGCAGCGTGAGAGGCCACACTGAAGCTTTCTTT	CASSVRGHTEAFF
few	NA	TRBV7-2	TRBJ2-7	TGTGCCAGCAGGAGGGATGGAATATCCTACGAGCAGTACTTC	CASRRDGISYEQYF
NA	NA	TRBV11-1	TRBJ2-2	TGTGCCAGCAGCTCCAAGCGGCCGAACACCGGGGAGCTGTTTTTT	CASSSKRPNTGELFF
NA	NA	TRBV19	TRBJ2-1	TGTGCCAGTAGCACCACGCGGGACAAGCAGTTCTTC	CASSTTRDKQFF
few	TRBD1	TRBV29-1	TRBJ1-5	TGCAGCGTGGGACAGCAACTCAATCAGCCCCAGCATTTT	CSVGQQLNQPQHF
NA	NA	TRBV4-2	TRBJ2-6	TGTGCCAGCAGGGGGGCCCGTCGTGGGGCCAACGTCCTGACTTTC	CASRGARRGANVLTF
few	NA	TRBV7-9	TRBJ2-5	TGTGCCAGCAGCTCCCACAGGAGCCAAGAGACCCAGTACTTC	CASSSHRSQETQYF
NA	TRBD1	TRBV18	TRBJ2-7	TGTGCCAGCTCACCCGGGACAGGGGGGCCCTACGAGCAGTACTTC	CASSPGTGGPYEQYF
many	TRBD1	TRBV23-1	TRBJ1-5	TGCGCCAGCCACAGGGGTAGCAATCAGCCCCAGCATTTT	CASHRGSNQPQHF
NA	NA	TRBV7-9	TRBJ1-1	TGTGCCAGCAGCTCCTTACGGGACACTGAAGCTTTCTTT	CASSSLRDTEAFF
few	NA	TRBV4-3	TRBJ2-2	TGCGCCAGCAGCCAAGGACCGCGCGGGGAGCTGTTTTTT	CASSQGPRGELFF
NA	TRBD1	TRBV10-3	TRBJ1-2	TGTGCCATCAGTGACTCTACGGGACAGGTGACAAGCTATGGCTACACCTTC	CAISDSTGQVTSYGYTF
few	NA	TRBV30	TRBJ2-7	TGTGCCTGGAGTGTAAAGTTAGACACATCTACACCTCGCTTC	CAWSVKLDTSTPRF
few	NA	TRBV2	TRBJ1-1	TGTGCCAGCACAACAGACGGTTTAATGAACACTGAAGCTTTCTTT	CASTTDGLMNTEAFF
few	TRBD1	TRBV6-6	TRBJ2-5	TGTGCCACCAGGACAGGGGCCGCCAACCAAGAGACCCAGTACTTC	CATRTGAANQETQYF
NA	NA	TRBV19	TRBJ1-2	TGTGCCAGTAAAGAGCAGATTTCCTATGGCTACACCTTC	CASKEQISYGYTF
NA	TRBD1	TRBV9	TRBJ1-2	TGTGCCAGCAGCGGACCGGGACAGGGGACCTATGGCTACACCTTC	CASSGPGQGTYGYTF
NA	TRBD2	TRBV29-1	TRBJ2-1	TGCAGCAGGACTAGCGGGGGGCCAGGGGGTGAGCAGTTCTTC	CSRTSGGPGGEQFF
NA	NA	TRBV18	TRBJ2-1	TGTGCCACCTCGGTAGTTGACGAGCAGTTCTTC	CATSVVDEQFF
NA	NA	TRBV9	TRBJ2-1	TGTGCCAGCAGCGTAACGCTGAGTGAGCAGTTCTTC	CASSVTLSEQFF
NA	NA	TRBV6-1	TRBJ2-3	TGTGCCAGCAGTGAATGGACTCAAACGCAGTATTTT	CASSEWTQTQYF
once	NA	TRBV27	TRBJ2-1	TGTGCCAGCACACCCTTCGGCACTACAAATGAGCAGTTCTTC	CASTPFGTTNEQFF
few	NA	TRBV25-1	TRBJ2-5	TGTGCCAGCAGAAGGGGGGGGAGGGGAGAGACCCAGTACTTC	CASRRGGRGETQYF
few	TRBD2	TRBV5-1	TRBJ2-1	TGCGCCAGCAGCTCCCTAGGAGCGGGACCCTACAATGAGCAGTTCTTC	CASSSLGAGPYNEQFF
NA	TRBD1	TRBV4-3	TRBJ1-2	TGCGCCAGCAGCGAACGCCGGTTGGACAGGCAGGATGGCTACACCTTC	CASSERRLDRQDGYTF
few	NA	TRBV5-1	TRBJ1-4	TGCGCCAGCAGCTTGGGAGGAGGAACTAATGAAAAACTGTTTTTT	CASSLGGGTNEKLFF
few	NA	TRBV6-6	TRBJ2-7	TGTGCCAGCAGTTACGAAGGAGGGTCCTACGAGCAGTACTTC	CASSYEGGSYEQYF
NA	NA	TRBV7-9	TRBJ1-3	TGTGCCAGCAGCTTAGGTGCGGGGACTGGAAACACCATATATTTT	CASSLGAGTGNTIYF
NA	TRBD2	TRBV5-6	TRBJ2-7	TGTGCCAGCAGCTTGTACGGCGCAGGACTAGCGGGGGTCTCCTACGAGCAGTACTTC	CASSLYGAGLAGVSYEQYF
few	TRBD1	TRBV7-2	TRBJ1-2	TGTGCCAGCAGCTTGGGGCAGGGGGGCGGCTATGGCTACACCTTC	CASSLGQGGGYGYTF
few	TRBD2	TRBV6-1	TRBJ2-7	TGTGCCATCAGTGGGGCTTTATTTAGCGGGATCTTGTCCTACGAGCAGTACTTC	CAISGALFSGILSYEQYF
few	TRBD2	TRBV4-3	TRBJ2-3	TGCGCCAGCAGCCAAGGATTGAAGCGGGACACAGATACGCAGTATTTT	CASSQGLKRDTDTQYF
few	NA	TRBV29-1	TRBJ1-5	TGCAGCGTTGGACAGAGCAATCAGCCCCAGCATTTT	CSVGQSNQPQHF
NA	TRBD1	TRBV7-9	TRBJ2-2	TGTGCCAGCAGCTTTGCGACAGGGGGCGCTTGGACCGGGGAGCTGTTTTTT	CASSFATGGAWTGELFF
NA	NA	TRBV5-1	TRBJ2-2	TGCGCCAGCAGCCTCAACACCGGGGAGCTGTTTTTT	CASSLNTGELFF
NA	NA	TRBV6-5	TRBJ2-5	TGTGCCAGCAGTCCCCGACAGCAAGAGACCCAGTACTTC	CASSPRQQETQYF
NA	TRBD2	TRBV7-6	TRBJ2-3	TGTGCCAGCAGCTTAGTGGGACTAGCGGGAGTGAGTTCAGATACGCAGTATTTT	CASSLVGLAGVSSDTQYF
NA	TRBD2	TRBV28	TRBJ2-7	TGTGCCAGCAGTCCCCAACGTCTAGCGGGGGGCTACGAGCAGTACTTC	CASSPQRLAGGYEQYF
NA	NA	TRBV18	TRBJ2-3	TGTGCCAGCTCACCACTCAAAGATACGCAGTATTTT	CASSPLKDTQYF
few	NA	TRBV19	TRBJ1-5	TGTGCCAGTAGTTACACGACCCTACCCGTGCAGCCCCAGCATTTT	CASSYTTLPVQPQHF
NA	TRBD1	TRBV10-3	TRBJ2-6	TGTGCCATCAGTGAGTCGAAACAGGGGCCCCTCTCTGGGGCCAACGTCCTGACTTTC	CAISESKQGPLSGANVLTF
NA	TRBD2	TRBV15	TRBJ2-1	TGTGCCACCAGCAGAGATGGGGGGAGGGTCTTAGCCAATGAGCAGTTCTTC	CATSRDGGRVLANEQFF
few	TRBD1	TRBV2	TRBJ2-1	TGTGCCAGCAAACCGGGACAGGTCTACAATGAGCAGTTCTTC	CASKPGQVYNEQFF
NA	TRBD2	TRBV27	TRBJ2-7	TGTGCCAGCAGTTTATCGGGACTAGCGGGAGACCAGCAGTACTTC	CASSLSGLAGDQQYF
few	NA	TRBV19	TRBJ2-5	TGTGCCAGTAGTATAGGTGGCACCCCAACGGACCAGTACTTC	CASSIGGTPTDQYF
NA	NA	TRBV12-5	TRBJ2-1	TGTGCTAGTGGTTTGGTACCCGGGGTTAATGAGCAGTTCTTC	CASGLVPGVNEQFF
NA	NA	TRBV15	TRBJ2-7	TGTGCCACCAGCAGAGATCGGGGCAGGGAGCGCGAGCAGTACTTC	CATSRDRGREREQYF
few	NA	TRBV6-6	TRBJ1-5	TGTGCCAGCGCAGGGAGCTTGGGTCAGCCCCAGCATTTT	CASAGSLGQPQHF
NA	NA	TRBV7-9	TRBJ2-1	TGTGCCAGCAGCCCTAACGTGGGCCTCGGTTACAATGAGCAGTTCTTC	CASSPNVGLGYNEQFF
few	NA	TRBV23-1	TRBJ2-5	TGCGCCAGCAGTCACTCCGGGGCGTCCCAAGAGACCCAGTACTTC	CASSHSGASQETQYF